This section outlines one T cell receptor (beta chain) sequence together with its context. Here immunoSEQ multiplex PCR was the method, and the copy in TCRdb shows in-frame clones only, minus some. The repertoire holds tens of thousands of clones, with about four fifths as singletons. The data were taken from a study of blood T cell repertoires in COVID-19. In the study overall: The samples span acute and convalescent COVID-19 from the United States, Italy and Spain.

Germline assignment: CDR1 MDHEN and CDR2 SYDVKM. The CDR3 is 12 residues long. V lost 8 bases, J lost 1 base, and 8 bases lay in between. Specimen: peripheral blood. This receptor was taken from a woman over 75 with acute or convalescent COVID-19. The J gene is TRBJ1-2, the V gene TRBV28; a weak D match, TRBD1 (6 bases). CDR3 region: CASHRVNYGYTF. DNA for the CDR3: TGTGCCAGCCACAGGGTTAACTATGGCTACACCTTC.